The 19 T cell receptor beta chains below come from one sample, sequenced in a study of cytomegalovirus exposure and HLA in healthy donors. 13 Jbeta primers and 60 Vbeta primers were used for the PCR. Assay used: immunoSEQ multiplex PCR; TCRdb lists only in-frame clones, some missing. Of about 140,000 clones in the sample, around a tenth were seen once. Sequencing was done on a sample of PBMCs. These TCRs come from a male donor in good health and CMV-seronegative.

This clone occurred a few times. The chain couples TRBV6-6 to TRBJ1-1, with D possibly being TRBD1 (6 bases). V was trimmed by 5 bases and J by 8 bases, leaving 15 bases between them. The CDR3 is 13 residues long. Germline V gene lookup returns CDR1 MNHNY and CDR2 SVGAGI (reference sequence). CDR3 in amino acids: CASSTGTIQEAFF. CDR3 bases: TGTGCCAGCAGTACGGGGACAATCCAGGAAGCTTTCTTT.

This clone was seen more than once but under ten times. This rearrangement joins TRBV10-1 to TRBJ2-2, with D perhaps TRBD2 (6 bases). The germline V gene has CDR1 WNHNN and CDR2 SYGVQD (reference sequence). V was trimmed by 0 bases and J by 7 bases, leaving 18 bases between them. The length of the CDR3 is 17 residues. CDR3 sequence (DNA): TGCGCCAGCAGTGAGTCGAAAGCGGGCGGGGTGGTCGGGGAGCTGTTTTTT. It yields the protein CASSESKAGGVVGELFF.

This clone was detected a few times. The gene calls are TRBV28 and TRBJ1-1; maybe TRBD1 (6 bases). The ends were cut back, 6 bases at V and 5 bases at J, with 13 bases in the middle. Germline V lookup: CDR1 MDHEN, CDR2 SYDVKM. The CDR3 is 13 residues long. Written as DNA, the CDR3 is TGTGCCAGCAGGGGAGGGGGAAAGACTGAAGCTTTCTTT. Residues: CASRGGGKTEAFF.

The chain couples TRBV28 to TRBJ2-1; 13 bases are a match to TRBD2. The CDR3 length is 16 residues. Per germline, CDR1 MDHEN and CDR2 SYDVKM. V lost 5 bases to trimming and J lost 6 bases; unmatched junction nucleotides: 7. DNA for the CDR3: TGTGCCAGCAGTCAGAGACTAGCGGGGGGTAGCAATGAGCAGTTCTTC. Protein product: CASSQRLAGGSNEQFF.

This clone appeared a few times. J is TRBJ2-7 and V is TRBV29-1; 8 bases line up with TRBD1. This CDR3 is built from 14 residues. Looked up from germline, CDR1 is SQVTM and CDR2 is ANQGSEA. Trimming at V came to 3 bases and at J to 2 bases, leaving 6 bases not matched to a gene. CDR3 amino acids: CSVELAGGTYEQYF. The CDR3 bases are TGCAGCGTTGAGCTCGCAGGGGGCACCTACGAGCAGTACTTC.

A few counts support this clone. The chain is built from TRBV5-8 and TRBJ2-7, with a tentative D call TRBD2 (5 bases). The V gene's germline CDR1 is SGHTS and CDR2 YDEGEE. Trimming removed 5 bases from V and 4 bases from J, with 16 bases in between. The CDR3 loop spans 14 amino acids. CDR3: CASSPFAGVYEQYF. The CDR3 DNA reads TGTGCCAGCAGTCCTTTTGCCGGGGTTTACGAGCAGTACTTC.

This rearrangement joins TRBV28 to TRBJ2-2, with D maybe TRBD1 (6 bases). The CDR3 sequence is 13 residues long. Trimming removed 5 bases at V and 4 bases at J, with 8 bases between. Germline assignment: CDR1 MDHEN and CDR2 SYDVKM. DNA for the CDR3: TGTGCCAGCAGTGGGGGCAGCACCGGGGAGCTGTTTTTT. Protein: CASSGGSTGELFF.

This chain connects TRBV6-1 to TRBJ2-1; D uncertain. V lost 7 bases, J lost 8 bases, and 12 bases lay in between. The CDR3 is 12 residues long. CDR1 and CDR2 (germline): MNHNS, SASEGT. CDR3 amino acids: CASTQAPHEQFF. The CDR3 region has the DNA TGTGCCAGCACCCAAGCGCCGCATGAGCAGTTCTTC.

The J gene is TRBJ2-3, the V gene TRBV9; 9 nucleotides match TRBD2. The CDR3 has 17 residues. The V and J ends lost 3 bases and 2 bases, in that order; junction bases with no gene match: 10. CDR1 and CDR2 from the germline V gene are SGDLS and YYNGEE. Here the CDR3 reads CASSEAGAGGLTDTQYF. CDR3 nucleotide sequence: TGTGCCAGCAGCGAGGCGGGGGCGGGAGGGCTCACAGATACGCAGTATTTT.

This clone appeared a few times. The chain is built from TRBV19 and TRBJ1-2; D unresolved. V was clipped by 3 bases and J by 6 bases, with 17 bases between them. This CDR3 region has 15 residues. Looked up from germline, CDR1 is LNHDA and CDR2 is SQIVND (reference sequence). CDR3 DNA sequence: TGTGCCAGTAGTATCTGGCGCCCGCAGGAAGATGGCTACACCTTC. It yields the protein CASSIWRPQEDGYTF.

This chain uses TRBV6-6 with TRBJ2-1, with unresolved D. CDR1 and CDR2 from the germline V gene are MNHNY and SVGAGI (reference sequence). The CDR3 is 12 amino acids. V was trimmed by 4 bases and J by 8 bases, leaving 9 bases between them. Here the CDR3 reads CASSFKNYEQFF. The CDR3 DNA reads as TGTGCCAGCAGTTTCAAAAACTATGAGCAGTTCTTC.

This chain uses TRBV29-1 with TRBJ2-2, with D uncertain. The V end lost 4 bases, the J end lost 3 bases, and 6 bases lay between the germline ends. CDR1 and CDR2 from the germline V gene are SQVTM and ANQGSEA. The CDR3 is made up of 12 amino acids. CDR3 coding DNA: TGCAGCGTTGCCCTATACACCGGGGAGCTGTTTTTT. Its translation is CSVALYTGELFF.

The chain is built from TRBV27 and TRBJ2-2; a weak D match, TRBD1 (6 bases). V lost 7 bases to trimming and J lost 5 bases, with 17 bases between them. The CDR3 totals 15 residues. Per the germline V gene, CDR1 is MNHEY and CDR2 is SMNVEV (reference sequence). This CDR3 reads CASTHRGRGTGELFF. CDR3 bases: TGTGCCAGCACTCACCGGGGAAGGGGGACCGGGGAGCTGTTTTTT.

This clone was counted between two and nine times. V usage is TRBV18 and J usage is TRBJ2-4, with 10 bases lining up with TRBD1. The CDR3 length is 14 residues. Per germline, CDR1 KGHSH and CDR2 LQKENI. J was trimmed by 8 bases and V by 3 bases; bases with no gene match: 4. In nucleotides, the CDR3 is TGTGCCAGCTCACCCCGGGACAGGGGATACATTCAGTACTTC. The encoded protein is CASSPRDRGYIQYF.

J is TRBJ2-7 and V is TRBV7-8; 12 nucleotides match TRBD2. This CDR3 contains 17 residues. The germline V gene encodes CDR1 SGHVS and CDR2 FQNEAQ. The ends lost 4 bases at V and 5 bases at J; junction bases unmatched: 12. CDR3 sequence (DNA): TGTGCCAGCAGCTACCCTAGCGGGAGGGCCCGGGGGCACGAGCAGTACTTC. Encoded protein: CASSYPSGRARGHEQYF.

With regard to this clone: The junction shows a germline mismatch at one end, possibly a read error. Other DNA sequences in the same sample also yield this CDR3. The chain has TRBV7-9 and TRBJ2-1, with D possibly being TRBD2 (6 bases). Looked up from germline, CDR1 is SEHNR and CDR2 is FQNEAQ (reference sequence). CDR3 length: 16 residues. CDR3 DNA: TGTGCCAGCAGCCGCGGGACGGGGGAAACCTACAATGAACAGTTCTTC. Translating gives CASSRGTGETYNEQFF.

The chain combines TRBV5-4 with TRBJ2-7, with 10 bases aligning to TRBD1. The CDR3 sequence is 15 residues long. The trim removed 2 bases at V and 2 bases at J, leaving 4 bases unmatched. CDR1 and CDR2 (germline): SGHNT, YYREEE (reference sequence). The CDR3 spells CASSFGQGGPYEQYF. The CDR3 nucleotides read TGTGCCAGCAGCTTCGGACAGGGGGGTCCCTACGAGCAGTACTTC.

This clone was counted only a few times. This chain links TRBV5-1 with TRBJ2-7, with 16 bases fitting TRBD2. Germline trimming cut 3 bases from V and 1 base from J; bases unmatched to any gene: 7. The CDR3 covers 18 residues. Germline V gene data show CDR1 as SGHRS and CDR2 as YFSETQ. In DNA form, the CDR3 reads TGCGCCAGCAGCTCGGGACTAGCGGGAGGGCCTCTGTCCTACGAGCAGTACTTC. Translated, it gives CASSSGLAGGPLSYEQYF.

This clone was seen a few times. The chain combines TRBV5-4 with TRBJ2-5; D may be TRBD1 (5 bases). The CDR3 has 12 residues. In germline, CDR1 is SGHNT, CDR2 YYREEE (reference sequence). Trimming pared 3 bases from V and 4 bases from J, leaving 7 bases between. The CDR3 spells CASSSQGETQYF. DNA for the CDR3: TGTGCCAGCAGCTCCCAGGGAGAGACCCAGTACTTC.